This T cell receptor (beta chain) was identified during a study of blood T cell repertoires in COVID-19. Study details: The United States, Italy and Spain supplied acute and convalescent COVID-19 samples. T cells, B-cell-depleted T cells, or PBMCs supplied cDNA or gDNA.

Per germline, CDR1 SGHTA and CDR2 FQGNSA. The V end lost 4 bases, the J end lost 4 bases, and 11 bases lay between the germline ends. The CDR3 spans 14 residues. As handled by the study authors: Amplification from reference gene primers served as the basis for estimated nucleated cell counts. Method: immunoSEQ multiplex PCR; TCRdb's copy keeps in-frame clones and lacks some. That table is the source of V, J and clone size, and D and trimming were worked out from the DNA. The sample carries 110,000 to 150,000 clones, 81% recorded once. Sequencing was done on a sample of peripheral blood. This TCR was sampled from a human donor in a cohort sampled during active COVID-19. The chain employs TRBV7-2 and TRBJ1-5, with D possibly TRBD1 on 6 matching bases. The CDR3 DNA is TGTGCCAGCAGCTCTCAGGGGATGAATCAGCCCCAGCATTTT. It is translated as CASSSQGMNQPQHF. The full variable domain, its missing parts supplied by reference TRBV7-2 and TRBJ1-5, is GAGVSQSPSNKVTEKGKDVELRCDPISGHTALYWYRQSLGQGLEFLIYFQGNSAPDKSGLPSDRFSAERTGGSVSTLTIQRTQQEDSAVYLCASSSQGMNQPQHFGDGTRLSIL.